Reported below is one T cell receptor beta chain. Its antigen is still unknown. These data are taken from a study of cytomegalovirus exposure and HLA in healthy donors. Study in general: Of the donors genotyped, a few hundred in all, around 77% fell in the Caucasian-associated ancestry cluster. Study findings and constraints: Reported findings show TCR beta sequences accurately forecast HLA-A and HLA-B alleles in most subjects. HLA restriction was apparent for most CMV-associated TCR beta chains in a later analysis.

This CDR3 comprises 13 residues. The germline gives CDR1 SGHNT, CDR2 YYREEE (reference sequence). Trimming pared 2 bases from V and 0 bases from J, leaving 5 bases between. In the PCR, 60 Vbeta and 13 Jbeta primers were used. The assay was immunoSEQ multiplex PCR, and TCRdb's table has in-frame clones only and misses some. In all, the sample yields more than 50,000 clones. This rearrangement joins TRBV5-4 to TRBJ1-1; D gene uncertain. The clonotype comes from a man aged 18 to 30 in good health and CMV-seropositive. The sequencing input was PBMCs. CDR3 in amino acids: CASSLPMNTEAFF. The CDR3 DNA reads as TGTGCCAGCAGCTTACCTATGAACACTGAAGCTTTCTTT.